Shown below are 27 T cell receptor beta chains from a single sample sequenced in a study of spatial heterogeneity in lung cancer (dated by TCRdb to between 2017 and 2020). What the research found in general, with its limitations: The tumor nonsynonymous mutation count correlated with the number of expanded intratumoral alpha and beta TCRs.

No antigen has been assigned to these receptors. In light of the paper, this sample's time point label describes: sample taken at primary tumor resection. Library generation was performed with 5' RACE. Instrument on record: NextSeq 500. TCRdb reworked the public reads: Q25 trimming with fastp, MiXCR clone assembly, productive beta chains retained. Rows with one shared CDR3 protein collapse into an entry with the most common genes and DNA. Recorded for this sample are approximately 9,700 distinct CDR3 sequences; under 8.5% of them occurred a single time. The top ten hold about 20% of the sample. Sequenced here: lung tumor tissue, sampled at surgery. All receptors derive from a male donor with early-stage non-small cell lung cancer.

This clonotype was seen many times. This chain uses TRBV7-8 with TRBJ1-4; no clear D gene. With 3 bases removed from V and 5 bases from J, the gap between germline ends came to 4 bases. The CDR3 runs to 12 residues. Germline assignment: CDR1 SGHVS and CDR2 FQNEAQ. Here the CDR3 reads CASSLLNEKLFF. The DNA of the CDR3 is TGTGCCAGCAGCTTGCTAAATGAAAAACTGTTTTTT.

In this sample, this clonotype turned up many times. V and J are TRBV15 and TRBJ2-7, with D perhaps TRBD1 (6 bases). Germline V gene sequence: CDR1 LNHNV, CDR2 YYDKDF (reference sequence). The CDR3 covers 16 residues. The V and J ends lost 0 bases and 1 base respectively, with 13 bases between them. The CDR3 DNA reads TGTGCCACCAGCAGAGACGCACAAGGGGGTTCCTACGAGCAGTACTTC. Its protein product is CATSRDAQGGSYEQYF.

This chain joins TRBV15 and TRBJ2-7, with TRBD2 as a possible D gene (7 bases). The V gene's germline CDR1 is LNHNV and CDR2 YYDKDF (reference sequence). The CDR3 extends over 14 amino acids. V was shortened by 0 bases and J by 3 bases, with 9 bases between the two germline ends. CDR3 in amino acids: CATSREGGLYEQYF. The CDR3 DNA sequence: TGTGCCACCAGCAGAGAGGGGGGGCTCTACGAGCAGTACTTC. The full variable domain, its missing parts supplied by reference TRBV15 and TRBJ2-7, is DAMVIQNPRYQVTQFGKPVTLSCSQTLNHNVMYWYQQKSSQAPKLLFHYYDKDFNNEADTPDNFQSRRPNTSFCFLDIRSPGLGDTAMYLCATSREGGLYEQYFGPGTRLTVT.

This clonotype was seen more than once but under ten times. The chain links TRBV7-8 to TRBJ2-1; D is unclear. The CDR3 is made up of 11 amino acids. With 5 bases removed from V and 9 bases from J, the gap between germline ends came to 8 bases. The germline CDR1 and CDR2 sequences are SGHVS and FQNEAQ. CDR3 amino acids: CASSPLGEQFF. DNA for the CDR3: TGTGCCAGCAGCCCTCTGGGTGAGCAGTTCTTC.

In this sample, this clonotype turned up many times. The V gene is TRBV9, the J gene TRBJ2-1, with TRBD2 identical over 7 bases. The germline V gene has CDR1 SGDLS and CDR2 YYNGEE. The V gene end was trimmed by 0 bases and the J gene end by 5 bases; junction bases not matched to a gene: 11. CDR3 length: 17 residues. CDR3 amino acids: CASSVAGGAAGNNEQFF. CDR3 coding DNA: TGTGCCAGCAGCGTAGCCGGGGGTGCAGCGGGAAACAATGAGCAGTTCTTC.

The V call is TRBV27, the J call TRBJ1-1; tentatively, D is TRBD1 (6 bases). This CDR3 contains 13 residues. V was trimmed by 6 bases and J by 6 bases, leaving 14 bases between them. CDR1 and CDR2 (germline): MNHEY, SMNVEV (reference sequence). CDR3 sequence: CASRQSGGSEAFF. The DNA for the CDR3 is TGTGCCAGCAGGCAGTCGGGGGGCTCTGAAGCTTTCTTT.

This clonotype is categorized as medium-sized. V and J are TRBV5-1 and TRBJ2-1; 8 positions match TRBD1. The CDR3 is 13 amino acids. Germline V gives CDR1 SGHRS, CDR2 YFSETQ. J gave up 8 bases and V 4 bases, and 5 bases lay outside the gene matches. The CDR3 here is CASSGQGLDEQFF. The DNA of the CDR3 is TGCGCCAGCAGCGGACAGGGACTCGATGAGCAGTTCTTC.

The chain has TRBV29-1 and TRBJ1-3, with TRBD1 identical over 7 bases. V trimming: 8 bases; J trimming: 2 bases; junction bases outside the gene matches: 6. The CDR3 extends over 13 amino acids. Germline V lookup: CDR1 SQVTM, CDR2 ANQGSEA. CDR3 nucleotide sequence: TGCAGCACCTCCGACAGGGCTGGAAACACCATATATTTT. This gives the protein CSTSDRAGNTIYF.

V gene TRBV19 combines with J gene TRBJ2-4; possibly TRBD1 for D (6 bases). The germline V gene has CDR1 LNHDA and CDR2 SQIVND (reference sequence). V lost 2 bases, J lost 1 base, and 6 bases lay in between. This CDR3 is built from 14 residues. CDR3 in DNA: TGTGCCAGTAGTATACAGGGGGCCAAAAACATTCAGTACTTC. It translates to CASSIQGAKNIQYF.

This clonotype came up many times. V is TRBV6-2 or TRBV6-3 and J is TRBJ2-7, with D maybe TRBD1 (5 bases). Germline loops: CDR1 MNHEY, CDR2 SVGEGT. Trimming removed 6 bases from V and 0 bases from J, with 12 bases in between. The CDR3 has 14 amino acids. CDR3 in DNA: TGTGCCAGCAGGTGGTGGGGCAGCTCCTACGAGCAGTACTTC. Protein: CASRWWGSSYEQYF.

This clonotype showed up just a few times. The chain recombines TRBV5-1 with TRBJ2-7; 12 positions agree with TRBD2. The CDR3 extends over 15 amino acids. V lost 4 bases, J lost 5 bases, and 7 bases stayed unmatched. The germline CDR1 and CDR2 sequences are SGHRS and YFSETQ. CDR3: CASSLRLAGAHEQYF. The DNA for the CDR3 is TGCGCCAGCAGCCTCAGACTAGCGGGAGCCCACGAGCAGTACTTC.

This clonotype came up many times. This chain links TRBV27 with TRBJ2-7; D may be TRBD2 (6 bases). Germline V gives CDR1 MNHEY, CDR2 SMNVEV (reference sequence). Trimming shortened V by 2 bases and J by 5 bases, and 13 bases separated the two germline ends. The CDR3 length is 14 residues. The CDR3 loop reads CASSLEFGGHEQYF. For the CDR3, the DNA is TGTGCCAGCAGTTTAGAATTCGGGGGTCACGAGCAGTACTTC.

This clonotype came up many times. The chain uses TRBV19 and TRBJ2-3; a possible D gene is TRBD2 (6 bases). In germline, CDR1 is LNHDA, CDR2 SQIVND (reference sequence). This CDR3 is 14 amino acids long. Between the trimmed V and J ends, which lost 2 bases and 1 base, there was a span of 7 bases. The CDR3 spells CASSIQRGTDTQYF. The CDR3, as DNA: TGTGCCAGTAGTATACAGCGGGGCACAGATACGCAGTATTTT.

J is TRBJ2-3 and V is TRBV6-1; D perhaps matches TRBD2 (6 bases). CDR1 and CDR2 from the germline V gene are MNHNS and SASEGT. With 2 bases removed from V and 0 bases from J, the gap between germline ends came to 12 bases. CDR3 length equals 16 residues. The CDR3 bases are TGTGCCAGCAGTGAATACGGCGGGGCAAGCACAGATACGCAGTATTTT. Its translation is CASSEYGGASTDTQYF.

This clonotype was detected many times. This chain links TRBV6-1 with TRBJ1-1; the D is unclear. V shed 4 bases and J shed 0 bases, with 9 bases lying between them. Germline CDR1 and CDR2: MNHNS and SASEGT. This CDR3 spans 14 amino acids. The CDR3 sequence: CASSGTPVNTEAFF. CDR3 coding DNA: TGTGCCAGCAGTGGAACGCCGGTGAACACTGAAGCTTTCTTT.

This clonotype was picked up many times. The rearrangement uses TRBV27 and TRBJ1-6; D gene ambiguous. V shed 0 bases and J shed 7 bases, with 13 bases lying between them. The CDR3 runs 16 residues. Germline V gene lookup returns CDR1 MNHEY and CDR2 SMNVEV (reference sequence). CDR3 nucleotide sequence: TGTGCCAGCAGTTTATCCTGGGGAGGCTTAAATTCACCCCTCCACTTT. Translated: CASSLSWGGLNSPLHF.

In this sample, this clonotype turned up a few times. The chain carries TRBV20-1 and TRBJ2-3, with 12 bases fitting TRBD2. The trim removed 6 bases at V and 2 bases at J, leaving 6 bases unmatched. Germline V gene sequence: CDR1 DFQATT, CDR2 SNEGSKA (reference sequence). This CDR3 contains 15 residues. This CDR3 is CSATTSGGYTDTQYF. The DNA for the CDR3 is TGCAGTGCCACGACTAGCGGGGGTTACACAGATACGCAGTATTTT.

This clonotype was recorded many times. The rearrangement joins TRBV19 to TRBJ2-2, with 10 bases identical to TRBD2. Trimming took 5 bases from V and 1 from J; bases not matched to a gene: 4. The CDR3 consists of 16 residues. Looked up from germline, CDR1 is LNHDA and CDR2 is SQIVND (reference sequence). The CDR3, as DNA: TGTGCCAGTAGTCCCAGGACTAGCGGGAACACCGGGGAGCTGTTTTTT. Its translation is CASSPRTSGNTGELFF.

This clonotype was observed many times. This chain joins TRBV20-1 and TRBJ1-6; TRBD1 aligns across 7 bases. Unmatched junction bases numbered 6, after V lost 3 bases and J lost 1 base. CDR3 length: 16 amino acids. Germline-derived CDR1 and CDR2 are DFQATT and SNEGSKA (reference sequence). The DNA of the CDR3 is TGCAGTGCTAGGGGGGACAGCCCTTCCTATAATTCACCCCTCCACTTT. Translation gives CSARGDSPSYNSPLHF.

V gene TRBV21-1 combines with J gene TRBJ1-5. TRBV21-1 corresponds to a pseudogene. The CDR3 runs to 15 residues. CDR3 protein: CASSKLEGPNQPQHF. The CDR3 nucleotides are TGTGCCAGCAGCAAATTAGAGGGACCCAATCAGCCCCAGCATTTT.

The V call is TRBV20-1, the J call TRBJ2-2; no definite D call. CDR1 is DFQATT and CDR2 is SNEGSKA in the germline V gene (reference sequence). This CDR3 spans 12 amino acids. The V and J ends lost 4 bases and 1 base respectively, with 4 bases between them. The DNA for the CDR3 is TGCAGTGCTAATAGGAACACCGGGGAGCTGTTTTTT. It translates to CSANRNTGELFF.

This clonotype came up a few times. V usage is TRBV28 and J usage is TRBJ2-3, with D perhaps matching TRBD2 (6 bases). With 3 bases removed from V and 0 bases from J, the gap between germline ends came to 13 bases. The CDR3 runs to 16 residues. The germline gives CDR1 MDHEN, CDR2 SYDVKM. CDR3 DNA: TGTGCCAGCAGTTTTCGCGGGGAATATAGCACAGATACGCAGTATTTT. Amino acid sequence: CASSFRGEYSTDTQYF.

This clonotype was counted at least ten times. V gene TRBV5-1 combines with J gene TRBJ1-2; tentative D call: TRBD1 (6 bases). This CDR3 contains 17 residues. The germline gives CDR1 SGHRS, CDR2 YFSETQ. The V and J ends lost 4 bases and 2 bases respectively, with 21 bases between them. CDR3 sequence: CASSQRNPGQLNYGYTF. The CDR3 coding sequence is TGCGCCAGCAGCCAGCGCAACCCCGGACAGTTAAACTATGGCTACACCTTC.

This clonotype has only a few counts. The J gene is TRBJ2-5, the V gene TRBV7-2; D possibly matches TRBD1 or TRBD2 (6 bases each). V dropped 0 bases and J dropped 5 bases, with 13 bases sitting between them. The germline V gene has CDR1 SGHTA and CDR2 FQGNSA. The CDR3 has 15 residues. The CDR3 nucleotides read TGTGCCAGCAGCTTAGCCAGAGGGGGAGGTGAGACCCAGTACTTC. Amino acids: CASSLARGGGETQYF. Filled out from reference TRBV7-2 and TRBJ2-5, the complete variable domain reads GAGVSQSPSNKVTEKGKDVELRCDPISGHTALYWYRQSLGQGLEFLIYFQGNSAPDKSGLPSDRFSAERTGGSVSTLTIQRTQQEDSAVYLCASSLARGGGETQYFGPGTRLLVL.

The genes are TRBV7-9 and TRBJ2-7; D is undetermined. V shed 3 bases and J shed 5 bases, with 11 bases lying between them. The CDR3 is 13 residues long. Germline CDR1 reads SEHNR; CDR2 reads FQNEAQ (reference sequence). The CDR3 coding sequence is TGTGCCAGCAGCTTTGGCTTCAGCGACGAGCAGTACTTC. Amino acid sequence: CASSFGFSDEQYF.

This clonotype appeared many times. V gene TRBV20-1 combines with J gene TRBJ2-7; no definite D call. The germline V gene has CDR1 DFQATT and CDR2 SNEGSKA (reference sequence). The ends were cut back, 1 base at V and 7 bases at J, with 17 bases in the middle. This CDR3 has 14 residues. The CDR3 protein is CSARGFREVWEQYF. The CDR3 coding sequence is TGCAGTGCTAGAGGTTTTAGAGAGGTGTGGGAGCAGTACTTC.

This clonotype was found many times. The rearrangement links TRBV6-1 to TRBJ1-6; D unresolved. From germline, CDR1 is MNHNS and CDR2 SASEGT. The V gene lost 7 bases and the J gene lost 4 bases, with 11 bases spanning the gap. This CDR3 spans 14 amino acids. The CDR3 coding sequence is TGTGCCAGCAAAGGGCCTTTGTATAATTCACCCCTCCACTTT. As protein: CASKGPLYNSPLHF.